The 7 T cell receptor beta chains in this list originate from one sample, sequenced in a study of shared clonotypes between healthy human individuals. Profiled with immunoSEQ multiplex PCR; TCRdb holds only in-frame clones, not every one. The sample has around 500,000 clones, roughly 80% seen once. Specimen: PBMCs. These receptors were taken from a woman in her 40s in good health. Some clones in this sample may be carry-over from other donors' samples.

This chain uses TRBV11-2 with TRBJ2-7, with a possible D match to TRBD1 (5 bases). The length of the CDR3 is 14 residues. Germline V gives CDR1 SGHAT, CDR2 FQNNGV. Trimming removed 6 bases from V and 1 base from J, with 13 bases in between. CDR3 residues: CASSFFDRSYEQYF. The DNA for the CDR3 is TGTGCCAGCAGTTTCTTTGACAGATCCTACGAGCAGTACTTC.

This chain connects TRBV21-1 to TRBJ1-2; the table's D call TRBD1 went unverified against the DNA. TRBV21-1 is reported as a pseudogene. CDR3 size: 17 residues. The CDR3 region is CASSKAWLGRATRGYTF. The CDR3 DNA reads TGTGCCAGCAGCAAAGCTTGGTTAGGCAGGGCGACCCGTGGCTACACCTTC.

This sequence joins TRBV27 and TRBJ1-2; D gene uncertain. The CDR3 consists of 13 residues. The germline gives CDR1 MNHEY, CDR2 SMNVEV (reference sequence). V shed 8 bases and J shed 6 bases, with 16 bases lying between them. The chain's CDR3 is CASGGRDSHGYTF. Written as DNA, the CDR3 is TGTGCCAGCGGAGGTAGGGATAGCCATGGCTACACCTTC.

This clone was seen only a few times. The chain couples TRBV6-4 to TRBJ2-3; 7 nucleotides agree with TRBD1. Germline values: CDR1 MRHNA, CDR2 SNTAGT. This CDR3 region has 14 residues. V lost 3 bases, J lost 4 bases, and 4 bases stayed unmatched. The DNA for the CDR3 is TGTGCCAGCAGTGAGCTCACAGGGGCAGATACGCAGTATTTT. Translation gives CASSELTGADTQYF.

The gene calls are TRBV7-3 and TRBJ2-1, with D maybe TRBD1 (7 bases). CDR1 and CDR2 (germline): SGHTA, FQGTGA. Trimming stripped 6 bases from V and 3 bases from J, with 21 bases between. The CDR3 is 17 amino acids. CDR3 DNA: TGTGCCAGCAGATTATACCCTCAGGGGGGAAACTACAATGAGCAGTTCTTC. It is translated as CASRLYPQGGNYNEQFF. Complete variable domain (other parts from reference TRBV7-3 and TRBJ2-1): GAGVSQTPSNKVTEKGKYVELRCDPISGHTALYWYRQSLGQGPEFLIYFQGTGAADDSGLPNDRFFAVRPEGSVSTLKIQRTERGDSAVYLCASRLYPQGGNYNEQFFGPGTRLTVL.

The chain joins TRBV28 to TRBJ1-4, with a tentative D call TRBD1 (5 bases). The CDR3 has 15 residues. Germline CDR1 reads MDHEN; CDR2 reads SYDVKM. V gave up 7 bases and J gave up 7 bases, with 19 bases separating them. The CDR3, as DNA: TGTGCCAGCAACCAACTCTCGGGGGGAGTTGAAAAACTGTTTTTT. This encodes CASNQLSGGVEKLFF.

The rearrangement uses TRBV19 and TRBJ1-1; D perhaps matches TRBD1 (5 bases). V was clipped by 3 bases and J by 3 bases, with 11 bases between them. Germline V lookup: CDR1 LNHDA, CDR2 SQIVND (reference sequence). There are 14 residues in the CDR3. CDR3 nucleotide sequence: TGTGCCAGTAGTATTCCAGGGTTGGACACTGAAGCTTTCTTT. Its translation: CASSIPGLDTEAFF.